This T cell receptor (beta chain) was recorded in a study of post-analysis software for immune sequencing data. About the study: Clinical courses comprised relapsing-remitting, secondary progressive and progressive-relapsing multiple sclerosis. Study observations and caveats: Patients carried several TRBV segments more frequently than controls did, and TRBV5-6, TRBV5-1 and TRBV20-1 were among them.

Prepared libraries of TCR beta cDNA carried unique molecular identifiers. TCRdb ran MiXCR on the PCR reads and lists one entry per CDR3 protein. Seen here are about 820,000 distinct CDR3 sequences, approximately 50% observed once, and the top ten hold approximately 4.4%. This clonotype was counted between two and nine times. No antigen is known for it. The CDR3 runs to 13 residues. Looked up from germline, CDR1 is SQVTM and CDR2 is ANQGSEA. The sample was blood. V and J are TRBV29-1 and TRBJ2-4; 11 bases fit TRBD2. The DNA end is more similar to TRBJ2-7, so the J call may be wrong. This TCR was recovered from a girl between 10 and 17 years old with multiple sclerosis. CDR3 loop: CSVAGLAVYEQYF. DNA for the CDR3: TGCAGCGTTGCGGGACTAGCGGTTTACGAGCAGTACTTC.